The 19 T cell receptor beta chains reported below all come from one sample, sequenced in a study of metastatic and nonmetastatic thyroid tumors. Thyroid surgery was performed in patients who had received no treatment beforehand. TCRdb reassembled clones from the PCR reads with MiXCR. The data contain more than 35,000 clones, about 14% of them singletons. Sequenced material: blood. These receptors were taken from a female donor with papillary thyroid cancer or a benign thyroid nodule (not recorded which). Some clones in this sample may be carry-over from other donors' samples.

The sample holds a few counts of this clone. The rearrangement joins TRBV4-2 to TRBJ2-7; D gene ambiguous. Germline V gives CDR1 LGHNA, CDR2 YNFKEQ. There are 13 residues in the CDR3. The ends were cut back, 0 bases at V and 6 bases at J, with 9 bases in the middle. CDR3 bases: TGTGCCAGCAGCCAAGAGGGGTGGTCCGAGCAGTACTTC. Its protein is CASSQEGWSEQYF.

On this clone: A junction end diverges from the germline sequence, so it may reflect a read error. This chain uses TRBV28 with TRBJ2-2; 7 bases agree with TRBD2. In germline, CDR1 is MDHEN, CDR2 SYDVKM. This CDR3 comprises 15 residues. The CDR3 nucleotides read TGTGCCGGCAGGCGGACTAGAGGGGTAACCGTTGAGCTGTTTTTT. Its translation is CAGRRTRGVTVELFF.

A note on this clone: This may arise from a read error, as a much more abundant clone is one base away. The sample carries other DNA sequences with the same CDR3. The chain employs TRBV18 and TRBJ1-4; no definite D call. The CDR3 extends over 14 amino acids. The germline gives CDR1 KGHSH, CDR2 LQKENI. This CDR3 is CASSPPAGDEKLFF. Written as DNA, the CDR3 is TGTGCCAGCTCACCCCCCGCGGGCGATGAAAAACTGTTCTTT.

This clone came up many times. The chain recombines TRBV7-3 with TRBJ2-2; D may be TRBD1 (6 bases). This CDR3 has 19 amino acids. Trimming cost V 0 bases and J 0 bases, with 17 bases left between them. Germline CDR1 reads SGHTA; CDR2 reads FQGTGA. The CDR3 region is CASSLTSPGTPTNTGELFF. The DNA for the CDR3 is TGTGCCAGCAGCTTAACCTCCCCCGGGACACCTACGAACACCGGGGAGCTGTTTTTT.

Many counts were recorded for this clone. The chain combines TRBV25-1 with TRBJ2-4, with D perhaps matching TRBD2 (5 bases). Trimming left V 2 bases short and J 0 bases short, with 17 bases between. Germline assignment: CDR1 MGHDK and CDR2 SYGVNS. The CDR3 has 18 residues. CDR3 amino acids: CASSESPEGTVAKNIQYF. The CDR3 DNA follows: TGTGCCAGCAGTGAAAGTCCTGAGGGCACTGTAGCCAAAAACATTCAGTACTTC.

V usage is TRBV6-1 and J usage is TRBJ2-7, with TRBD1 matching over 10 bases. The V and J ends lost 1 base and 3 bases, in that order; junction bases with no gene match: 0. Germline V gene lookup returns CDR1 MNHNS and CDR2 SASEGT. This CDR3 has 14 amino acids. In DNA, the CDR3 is TGTGCCAGCAGTGAAGGGACAGGGGGCTACGAGCAGTACTTC. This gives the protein CASSEGTGGYEQYF.

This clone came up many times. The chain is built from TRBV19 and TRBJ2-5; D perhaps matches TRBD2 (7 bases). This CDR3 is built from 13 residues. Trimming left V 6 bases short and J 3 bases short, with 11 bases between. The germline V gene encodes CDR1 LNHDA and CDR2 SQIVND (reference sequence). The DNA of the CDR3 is TGTGCCAGTAGCAGGGGACTAAAAGAGACCCAGTACTTC. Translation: CASSRGLKETQYF.

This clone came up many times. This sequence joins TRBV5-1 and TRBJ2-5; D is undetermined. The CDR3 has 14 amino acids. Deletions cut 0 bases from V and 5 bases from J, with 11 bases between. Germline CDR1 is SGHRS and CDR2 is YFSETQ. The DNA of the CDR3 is TGCGCCAGCAGCTTGGCCCCGGGTTTGGAGACCCAGTACTTC. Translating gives CASSLAPGLETQYF.

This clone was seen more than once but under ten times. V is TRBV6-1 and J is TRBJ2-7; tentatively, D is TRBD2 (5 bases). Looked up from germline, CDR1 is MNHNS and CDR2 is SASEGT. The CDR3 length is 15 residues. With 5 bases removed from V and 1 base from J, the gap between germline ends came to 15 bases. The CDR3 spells CASSRPSGGSYEQYF. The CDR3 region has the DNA TGTGCCAGCAGTCGACCGAGCGGTGGGTCCTACGAGCAGTACTTC.

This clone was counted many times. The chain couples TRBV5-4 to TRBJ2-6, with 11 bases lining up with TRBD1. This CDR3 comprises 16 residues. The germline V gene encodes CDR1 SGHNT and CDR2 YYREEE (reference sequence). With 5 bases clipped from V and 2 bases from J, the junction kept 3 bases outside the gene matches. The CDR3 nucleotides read TGTGCCAGCAGTCGGGACAGGGGGGCTGGGGCCAACGTCCTGACTTTC. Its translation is CASSRDRGAGANVLTF.

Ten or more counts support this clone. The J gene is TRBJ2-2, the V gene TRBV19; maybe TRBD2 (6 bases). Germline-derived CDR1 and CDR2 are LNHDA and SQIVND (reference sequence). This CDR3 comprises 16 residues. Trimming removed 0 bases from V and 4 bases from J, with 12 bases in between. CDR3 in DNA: TGTGCCAGTAGTATAGATTCGGGAGTAAGCACCGGGGAGCTGTTTTTT. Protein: CASSIDSGVSTGELFF.

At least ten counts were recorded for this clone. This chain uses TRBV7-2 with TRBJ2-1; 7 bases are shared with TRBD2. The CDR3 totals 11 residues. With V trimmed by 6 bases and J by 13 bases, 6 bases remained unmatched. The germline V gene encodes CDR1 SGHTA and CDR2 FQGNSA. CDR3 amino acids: CASSPWDYQFF. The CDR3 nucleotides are TGTGCCAGCAGTCCTTGGGACTATCAGTTCTTC. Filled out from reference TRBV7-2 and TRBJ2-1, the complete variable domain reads GAGVSQSPSNKVTEKGKDVELRCDPISGHTALYWYRQSLGQGLEFLIYFQGNSAPDKSGLPSDRFSAERTGGSVSTLTIQRTQQEDSAVYLCASSPWDYQFFGPGTRLTVL.

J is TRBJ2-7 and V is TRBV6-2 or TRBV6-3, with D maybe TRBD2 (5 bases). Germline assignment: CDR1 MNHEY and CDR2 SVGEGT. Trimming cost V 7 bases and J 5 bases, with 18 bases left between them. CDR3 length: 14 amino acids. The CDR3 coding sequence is TGTGCCAGCATTCACCCTACTAGGTGTGACGAGCAGTACTTC. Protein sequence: CASIHPTRCDEQYF.

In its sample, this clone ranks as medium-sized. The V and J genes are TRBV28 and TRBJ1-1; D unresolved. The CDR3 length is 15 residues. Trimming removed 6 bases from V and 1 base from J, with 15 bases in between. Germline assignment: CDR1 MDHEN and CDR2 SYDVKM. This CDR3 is CASRGRAAGNTEAFF. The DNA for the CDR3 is TGTGCCAGCAGAGGTCGGGCAGCCGGGAACACTGAAGCTTTCTTT.

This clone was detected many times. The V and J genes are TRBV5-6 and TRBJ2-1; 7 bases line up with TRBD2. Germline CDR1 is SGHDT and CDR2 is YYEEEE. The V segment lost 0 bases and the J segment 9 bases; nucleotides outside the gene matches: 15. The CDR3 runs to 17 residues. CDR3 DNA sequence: TGTGCCAGCAGCTTGGCGTTGGGAAGCGGGATTATCAGTGAGCAGTTCTTC. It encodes CASSLALGSGIISEQFF. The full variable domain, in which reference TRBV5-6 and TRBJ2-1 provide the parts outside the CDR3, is DAGVTQSPTHLIKTRGQQVTLRCSPKSGHDTVSWYQQALGQGPQFIFQYYEEEERQRGNFPDRFSGHQFPNYSSELNVNALLLGDSALYLCASSLALGSGIISEQFFGPGTRLTVL.

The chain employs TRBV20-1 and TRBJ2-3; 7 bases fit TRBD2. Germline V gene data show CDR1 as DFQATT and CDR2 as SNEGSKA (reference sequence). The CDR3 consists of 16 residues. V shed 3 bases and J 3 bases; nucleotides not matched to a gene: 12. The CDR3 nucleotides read TGCAGTGCTAGTGGATTGTGGGAGGGTCGAACAGATACGCAGTATTTT. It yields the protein CSASGLWEGRTDTQYF.

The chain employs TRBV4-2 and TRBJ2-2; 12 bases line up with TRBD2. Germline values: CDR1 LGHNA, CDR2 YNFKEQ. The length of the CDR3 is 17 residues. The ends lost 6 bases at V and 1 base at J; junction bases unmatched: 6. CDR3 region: CASRPKTSGGNTGELFF. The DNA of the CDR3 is TGTGCCAGCAGACCCAAGACTAGCGGGGGGAACACCGGGGAGCTGTTTTTT.

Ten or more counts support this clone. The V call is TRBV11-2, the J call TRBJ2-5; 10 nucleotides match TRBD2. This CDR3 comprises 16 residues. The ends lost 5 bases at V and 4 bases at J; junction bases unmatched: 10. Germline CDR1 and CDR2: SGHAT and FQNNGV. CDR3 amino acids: CASSPRLAGEVETQYF. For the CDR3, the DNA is TGTGCCAGCAGCCCTCGGCTAGCGGGAGAAGTAGAGACCCAGTACTTC.

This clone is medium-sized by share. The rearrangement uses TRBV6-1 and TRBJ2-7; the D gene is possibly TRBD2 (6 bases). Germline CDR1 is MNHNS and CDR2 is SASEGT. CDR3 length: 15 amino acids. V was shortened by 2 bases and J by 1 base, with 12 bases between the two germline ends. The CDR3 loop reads CASSELPGRSYEQYF. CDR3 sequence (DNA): TGTGCCAGCAGTGAATTACCGGGGAGGTCCTACGAGCAGTACTTC.